Only a few counts were recorded for the clone carrying this T cell receptor (beta chain). This entry comes from a study of blood T cell repertoires in COVID-19. TCRdb's copy holds only in-frame clones and misses some; the assay was immunoSEQ multiplex PCR. Of 200,000 to 250,000 clones in the sample, roughly 84% were seen once. V was pared by 2 bases and J by 2 bases, with 15 bases between. CDR1 is MGHRA and CDR2 is YSYEKL in the germline V gene. This CDR3 is built from 16 residues. This TCR was sampled from a man over 45 who had recovered from COVID-19. This chain connects TRBV4-1 to TRBJ1-2; a possible D gene is TRBD1 (6 bases). Source material: peripheral blood. Here the CDR3 DNA reads TGCGCCAGCAGCCAACGCGACAGGTTTGGGAACTATGGCTACACCTTC. Encoded protein: CASSQRDRFGNYGYTF.